This TCR beta chain was sequenced for a study of blood T cell repertoires in COVID-19. Germline values: CDR1 MNHEY, CDR2 SVGAGI. V was shortened by 4 bases and J by 4 bases, with 16 bases between the two germline ends. The CDR3 covers 15 residues. This clone came up a few times. Sequenced by immunoSEQ multiplex PCR; TCRdb stores in-frame clones only, minus some. The sample holds about 30,000 clones; 80% to 90% are singletons and the top ten take approximately 24%. The sequence derives from a human donor with active COVID-19. The donor label of this sample is uncertain. The sample consisted of peripheral blood. The rearrangement uses TRBV6-5 and TRBJ1-1; D is unresolved. DNA for the CDR3: TGTGCCAGCAGTTTAGGCCAACGAGGGATCACTGAAGCTTTCTTT. Amino acids: CASSLGQRGITEAFF.